The 24 T cell receptor beta chains below come from one sample, sequenced in a study of cytomegalovirus exposure and HLA in healthy donors. A multiplex PCR was run with 60 Vbeta primers and 13 Jbeta primers. Libraries were prepared by immunoSEQ multiplex PCR; TCRdb keeps only in-frame clonotypes and omits some of them. The sample yields approximately 220,000 clones, just over 75% seen once. Sequencing was performed on PBMCs. The receptors here all came from a man aged 18 to 30 in good health and CMV-seronegative.

J is TRBJ1-2 and V is TRBV28; 9 positions match TRBD1. The CDR3 totals 15 residues. Germline-derived CDR1 and CDR2 are MDHEN and SYDVKM. V was pared by 7 bases and J by 5 bases, with 11 bases of the junction left unmatched. The CDR3 sequence is CASTSQGARVYGYTF. The CDR3 DNA sequence: TGTGCCAGCACCTCACAGGGGGCGCGGGTTTATGGCTACACCTTC.

The genes are TRBV6-1 and TRBJ2-1; 8 positions agree with TRBD2. The CDR3 is 15 amino acids. Germline CDR1 MNHNS, CDR2 SASEGT. J was trimmed by 9 bases and V by 1 base; bases with no gene match: 8. The CDR3 loop reads CASSEVQRERGEQFF. As DNA, the CDR3 is TGTGCCAGCAGTGAAGTTCAGCGGGAGAGGGGTGAGCAGTTCTTC.

On this clone itself: The limits of the CDR3 on the DNA are not certain, so only TCRdb's listed CDR3 is given. The chain is built from TRBV7-9 and TRBJ1-5; the D segment call TRBD1 is taken from the table without a DNA check. The V gene's germline CDR1 is SEHNR and CDR2 FQNEAQ (reference sequence). The length of the CDR3 is 14 amino acids, counting both ends. The CDR3 sequence: CASSFGPGRQPQHF.

The genes are TRBV28 and TRBJ2-1, with 7 bases that match TRBD2. The CDR3 extends over 10 amino acids. The V gene's germline CDR1 is MDHEN and CDR2 SYDVKM. V lost 6 bases and J lost 10; bases outside the gene matches: 0. CDR3 in DNA: TGTGCCAGCAGGGGGGGGGAGCAGTTCTTC. Protein: CASRGGEQFF.

V is TRBV11-3 and J is TRBJ2-1, with a tentative D call TRBD2 (7 bases). The CDR3 contains 14 residues. Germline CDR1 is SGHNT and CDR2 is YENEEA. Trimming took 11 bases from V and 3 from J, leaving 17 bases between them. As DNA, the CDR3 is TGTGCCCCCCAAGGGGGAGGGCACTACAATGAGCAGTTCTTC. Translation gives CAPQGGGHYNEQFF. The complete variable domain, with remaining parts taken from reference TRBV11-3 and TRBJ2-1, reads EAGVVQSPRYKIIEKKQPVAFWCNPISGHNTLYWYLQNLGQGPELLIRYENEEAVDDSQLPKDRFSAERLKGVDSTLKIQPAELGDSAVYLCAPQGGGHYNEQFFGPGTRLTVL.

For this clone: At one end, the junction sequence differs from germline, possibly due to a read error. The rearrangement uses TRBV28 and TRBJ1-2, with D hard to call. This CDR3 is built from 12 residues. Per germline, CDR1 MDHEN and CDR2 SYDVKM. The CDR3 region has the DNA TGTGCCAGCAGTTCTTCCAACAGCCTCGTTCCCTTC. Its protein is CASSSSNSLVPF.

V is TRBV6-5 and J is TRBJ1-2, with D possibly TRBD1 on 6 matching bases. CDR3 length: 15 residues. The ends were cut back, 0 bases at V and 3 bases at J, with 11 bases in the middle. Germline assignment: CDR1 MNHEY and CDR2 SVGAGI. Written as DNA, the CDR3 is TGTGCCAGCAGTTACTCGAACAGGGTGGACTATGGCTACACCTTC. As protein: CASSYSNRVDYGYTF.

The chain has TRBV18 and TRBJ1-1; no definite D call. This CDR3 is 16 amino acids long. Germline CDR1 KGHSH, CDR2 LQKENI. Trimming took 3 bases from V and 4 from J, leaving 18 bases between them. The CDR3 loop is CASSPSGPQGGTEAFF. The CDR3 coding sequence is TGTGCCAGCTCACCCTCCGGTCCCCAAGGCGGCACTGAAGCTTTCTTT.

This chain uses TRBV18 with TRBJ1-2, with 9 positions matching TRBD1. Germline V CDR1 and CDR2: KGHSH, LQKENI. The CDR3 is made up of 14 amino acids. J lost 5 bases, V lost 3 bases, and 4 bases had no gene match. CDR3 sequence (DNA): TGTGCCAGCTCACCCCCGGGACAGGGTTATGGCTACACCTTC. This gives the protein CASSPPGQGYGYTF.

The genes are TRBV30 and TRBJ1-2, with 9 bases lining up with TRBD1. V gave up 8 bases and J gave up 2 bases; unmatched junction bases: 12. The CDR3 runs to 15 residues. The germline CDR1 and CDR2 sequences are GTSNPN and SVGIG (reference sequence). CDR3 sequence reads: CAQGPTGGENYGYTF. In DNA, the CDR3 is TGTGCCCAGGGGCCAACAGGGGGCGAGAACTATGGCTACACCTTC.

The rearrangement joins TRBV7-2 to TRBJ2-3, with TRBD2 matching over 10 bases. In germline, CDR1 is SGHTA, CDR2 FQGNSA. V dropped 4 bases and J dropped 4; count of bases not matched to a gene: 5. The CDR3 has 15 amino acids. CDR3 residues: CASSSSGSGADTQYF. The DNA of the CDR3 is TGTGCCAGCAGCTCTAGCGGGAGTGGGGCAGATACGCAGTATTTT.

The chain combines TRBV2 with TRBJ1-5; D gene unclear. Trimming removed 5 bases at V and 6 bases at J, with 11 bases between. This CDR3 comprises 13 residues. The germline CDR1 and CDR2 sequences are SNHLY and FYNNEI. In DNA form, the CDR3 reads TGTGCCAGCAGTAACCGCGTGGTTCAGCCCCAGCATTTT. Translation gives CASSNRVVQPQHF.

V is TRBV5-6 and J is TRBJ2-7; TRBD1 matches at 7 bases. V shed 4 bases and J 3 bases; nucleotides not matched to a gene: 7. There are 14 residues in the CDR3. Per the germline V gene, CDR1 is SGHDT and CDR2 is YYEEEE. As DNA, the CDR3 is TGTGCCAGCAGCCTCGCTGGGACAGACTACGAGCAGTACTTC. It is translated as CASSLAGTDYEQYF.

This clone occurred a few times. V is TRBV4-1 and J is TRBJ2-1; 9 bases agree with TRBD1. From germline, CDR1 is MGHRA and CDR2 YSYEKL. V gave up 0 bases and J gave up 3 bases; unmatched junction bases: 6. This CDR3 has 17 amino acids. The CDR3 loop is CASSQDLTGGYYNEQFF. The CDR3, as DNA: TGCGCCAGCAGCCAAGATCTAACAGGGGGCTACTACAATGAGCAGTTCTTC.

This clone was counted a single time. The gene calls are TRBV10-1 and TRBJ2-7; 11 nucleotides align to TRBD1. Germline V CDR1 and CDR2: WNHNN, SYGVQD (reference sequence). The CDR3 covers 16 residues. V trimming: 0 bases; J trimming: 5 bases; junction bases outside the gene matches: 6. This CDR3 is CASSESTPDRGHEQYF. In nucleotides, the CDR3 is TGCGCCAGCAGTGAGTCCACCCCGGACAGGGGGCACGAGCAGTACTTC.

V is TRBV6-4 and J is TRBJ2-3, with 9 nucleotides matching TRBD2. V lost 4 bases, J lost 5 bases, and 7 bases stayed unmatched. Germline V gene lookup returns CDR1 MRHNA and CDR2 SNTAGT. This CDR3 is 15 amino acids long. CDR3 sequence: CASSVVAGDRDTQYF. CDR3 bases: TGTGCCAGCAGTGTGGTAGCGGGAGATCGAGATACGCAGTATTTT.

The chain employs TRBV5-1 and TRBJ1-3; 8 nucleotides match TRBD1. V shed 0 bases, J shed 2 bases, and the junction held 10 bases outside the gene matches. The CDR3 runs to 18 residues. Per the germline V gene, CDR1 is SGHRS and CDR2 is YFSETQ. The chain's CDR3 is CASSLEGWQGAAGNTIYF. The CDR3 region has the DNA TGCGCCAGCAGCTTGGAGGGCTGGCAGGGGGCCGCTGGAAACACCATATATTTT.

The chain combines TRBV9 with TRBJ1-4; 9 bases line up with TRBD1. From germline, CDR1 is SGDLS and CDR2 YYNGEE. The CDR3 loop spans 15 amino acids. V was pared by 0 bases and J by 5 bases, with 2 bases of the junction left unmatched. The CDR3 region has the DNA TGTGCCAGCAGCGTAGCGGGGACAGGGAATGAAAAACTGTTTTTT. It encodes CASSVAGTGNEKLFF.

This clone was found a few times. V and J are TRBV5-1 and TRBJ2-1; TRBD1 might be the D (6 bases). Trimming cost V 2 bases and J 6 bases, with 18 bases left between them. This CDR3 is built from 16 residues. The V gene's germline CDR1 is SGHRS and CDR2 YFSETQ. CDR3 sequence reads: CASSLTTGHGGNEQFF. The CDR3 DNA sequence: TGCGCCAGCAGCTTAACGACAGGTCATGGGGGCAATGAGCAGTTCTTC.

The rearrangement uses TRBV9 and TRBJ1-3; the D gene is possibly TRBD1 (6 bases). Germline CDR1 and CDR2: SGDLS and YYNGEE. Trimming left V 5 bases short and J 14 bases short, with 14 bases between. The CDR3 spans 11 residues. The CDR3 sequence is CASRMKDRLYF. CDR3 bases: TGTGCCAGCAGGATGAAGGACAGACTATATTTT.

This clone was picked up a small number of times. The rearrangement joins TRBV7-9 to TRBJ2-1; 11 bases match TRBD2. This CDR3 has 15 amino acids. The trim removed 5 bases at V and 5 bases at J, leaving 5 bases unmatched. Germline V gene sequence: CDR1 SEHNR, CDR2 FQNEAQ (reference sequence). Here the CDR3 DNA reads TGTGCCAGCAGCCAAAAGGGACTAGCGGACAATGAGCAGTTCTTC. Amino acids: CASSQKGLADNEQFF.

The chain joins TRBV25-1 to TRBJ1-6; TRBD1 matches 7 bases. The V gene's germline CDR1 is MGHDK and CDR2 SYGVNS. The CDR3 length is 13 residues. V trimming: 4 bases; J trimming: 10 bases; junction bases outside the gene matches: 4. The CDR3 DNA is TGTGCCAGCAGTGGACAGGGATACTCACCCCTCCACTTT. This codes for CASSGQGYSPLHF.

V and J are TRBV18 and TRBJ1-4; possible D gene TRBD1, 6 bases. From germline, CDR1 is KGHSH and CDR2 LQKENI. Trimming stripped 1 base from V and 6 bases from J, with 12 bases between. The CDR3 spans 15 residues. CDR3 nucleotide sequence: TGTGCCAGCTCACCACGGGCGGGGGCAGATGAAAAACTGTTTTTT. Translation gives CASSPRAGADEKLFF. The full variable domain, rest sourced from reference TRBV18 and TRBJ1-4, is NAGVMQNPRHLVRRRGQEARLRCSPMKGHSHVYWYRQLPEEGLKFMVYLQKENIIDESGMPKERFSAEFPKEGPSILRIQQVVRGDSAAYFCASSPRAGADEKLFFGSGTQLSVL.

The chain carries TRBV9 and TRBJ2-1; 9 bases are a match to TRBD2. Trimming took 0 bases from V and 0 from J; bases not matched to a gene: 4. This CDR3 has 17 residues. Germline lookup yields CDR1 SGDLS and CDR2 YYNGEE. CDR3 sequence: CASSVVGSGSSYNEQFF. CDR3 coding DNA: TGTGCCAGCAGCGTAGTAGGTAGCGGGAGCTCCTACAATGAGCAGTTCTTC.